The 8 T cell receptor beta chains below all came from one sample that was sequenced in a study of blood T cell repertoires in COVID-19. TCRdb's table, derived via immunoSEQ multiplex PCR, lists solely in-frame clones and lacks some. The table has more than 90,000 clones, approximately 87% seen once; the top ten hold roughly 7.9%. The sequencing sample was made of peripheral blood. These receptor sequences come from a man in his 70s who had recovered from COVID-19.

This clone has more than one count but fewer than ten. V is TRBV30 and J is TRBJ1-2; TRBD1 matches 7 bases. Trimming at V came to 3 bases and at J to 1 base, leaving 2 bases not matched to a gene. Germline CDR1 reads GTSNPN; CDR2 reads SVGIG (reference sequence). This CDR3 region has 13 residues. DNA of the CDR3: TGTGCCTGGAGACGGGACAGTAACTATGGCTACACCTTC. This translates into CAWRRDSNYGYTF.

V gene TRBV6-5 combines with J gene TRBJ2-2; weak D call: TRBD1 (6 bases). Deletions cut 6 bases from V and 3 bases from J, with 11 bases between. Germline V gene lookup returns CDR1 MNHEY and CDR2 SVGAGI. CDR3 length equals 14 residues. The CDR3: CASRDRTHTGELFF. The CDR3 nucleotides are TGTGCCAGCAGGGACAGAACTCACACCGGGGAGCTGTTTTTT.

The chain is built from TRBV6-5 and TRBJ2-7; D gene uncertain. Trimming removed 5 bases at V and 3 bases at J, with 11 bases between. CDR1 and CDR2 (germline): MNHEY, SVGAGI. The CDR3 is 13 amino acids. DNA for the CDR3: TGTGCCAGCAGTCACCGACGGAGCTACGAGCAGTACTTC. Amino acids: CASSHRRSYEQYF.

The rearrangement uses TRBV7-9 and TRBJ2-1, with 10 bases that match TRBD1. J was trimmed by 14 bases and V by 3 bases; bases with no gene match: 7. Germline CDR1 is SEHNR and CDR2 is FQNEAQ (reference sequence). The CDR3 spans 13 residues. The CDR3 bases are TGTGCCAGCAGCTTCCGGGACAGGGGTAGTAAGTTCTTC. Protein product: CASSFRDRGSKFF.

The chain recombines TRBV29-1 with TRBJ2-3; tentatively, D is TRBD2 (5 bases). The CDR3 covers 13 residues. From germline, CDR1 is SQVTM and CDR2 ANQGSEA. Trimming left V 6 bases short and J 0 bases short, with 10 bases between. This chain's CDR3 is CSVRRTSTDTQYF. The DNA for the CDR3 is TGCAGCGTAAGACGGACTAGCACAGATACGCAGTATTTT.

The V call is TRBV6-2 or TRBV6-3, the J call TRBJ1-5; no reliable D call. The CDR3 length is 13 residues. V was shortened by 2 bases and J by 4 bases, with 6 bases between the two germline ends. The germline CDR1 and CDR2 sequences are MNHEY and SVGEGT. CDR3 DNA: TGTGCCAGCAGTTACGCGGGGAATCAGCCCCAGCATTTT. Its protein product is CASSYAGNQPQHF.

The chain has TRBV7-2 and TRBJ2-3; D is possibly TRBD2 (5 bases). The germline gives CDR1 SGHTA, CDR2 FQGNSA. The V gene lost 5 bases and the J gene lost 2 bases, with 11 bases spanning the gap. This CDR3 is built from 14 residues. The CDR3 DNA reads TGTGCCAGCAGCAAGGACTTCTACACAGATACGCAGTATTTT. Translated, it gives CASSKDFYTDTQYF.

This rearrangement joins TRBV19 to TRBJ2-1, with TRBD2 matching 12 bases. With V trimmed by 4 bases and J by 6 bases, 7 bases remained unmatched. The CDR3 is 16 amino acids. Germline CDR1 is LNHDA and CDR2 is SQIVND (reference sequence). CDR3 sequence reads: CASSTLAGGPGNEQFF. The CDR3 DNA sequence: TGTGCCAGTAGTACCCTAGCGGGGGGGCCGGGCAATGAGCAGTTCTTC. Full variable domain (missing parts from reference TRBV19 and TRBJ2-1): DGGITQSPKYLFRKEGQNVTLSCEQNLNHDAMYWYRQDPGQGLRLIYYSQIVNDFQKGDIAEGYSVSREKKESFPLTVTSAQKNPTAFYLCASSTLAGGPGNEQFFGPGTRLTVL.